The clone carrying this T cell receptor gamma chain was counted only a few times. The antigen remains undetermined. These data come from a study of Vδ1+ human thymocytes. Study-wide results and limits: Despite high sort purity, about 20% of thymic T cell receptor delta sequences were Vdelta2. Thymic TRG and TRD repertoires appeared highly polyclonal, with Gaussian CDR3 length distributions. Bulk repertoire data may be misinterpreted because of unexpected Vdelta2 sequences.

CDR3 length equals 13 residues. Germline values: CDR1 EGSTGY, CDR2 YDSYTSSV. Trimming removed 6 bases from V and 8 bases from J; junction bases left unmatched: 9. Sequences come from RNA converted to cDNA by reverse transcription. The CDR3 regions were amplified by multiplex PCR from V-gene primers to a constant-region primer. TCRdb used CATT to re-call clones from the multiplex PCR reads. The sample has about 22,000 gamma-chain clones, roughly an eighth seen once. The sorted cells were CD3+ Vdelta1+ Vdelta2- thymocytes from alphabeta-depleted thymus. The TCR sequence derives from a child younger than two who had congenital heart surgery. This chain links TRGV4 with TRGJP2. The sequenced sample was Vdelta1+ gamma-delta thymocytes from the thymus. Regarding subset: FACS-sorted CD3+ TCRalphabeta- TCRVdelta1+ TCRVdelta2- thymocytes. The CDR3 sequence: CATWIAGDWIKTF. The CDR3 nucleotides are TGTGCCACCTGGATCGCGGGCGATTGGATCAAGACGTTT.